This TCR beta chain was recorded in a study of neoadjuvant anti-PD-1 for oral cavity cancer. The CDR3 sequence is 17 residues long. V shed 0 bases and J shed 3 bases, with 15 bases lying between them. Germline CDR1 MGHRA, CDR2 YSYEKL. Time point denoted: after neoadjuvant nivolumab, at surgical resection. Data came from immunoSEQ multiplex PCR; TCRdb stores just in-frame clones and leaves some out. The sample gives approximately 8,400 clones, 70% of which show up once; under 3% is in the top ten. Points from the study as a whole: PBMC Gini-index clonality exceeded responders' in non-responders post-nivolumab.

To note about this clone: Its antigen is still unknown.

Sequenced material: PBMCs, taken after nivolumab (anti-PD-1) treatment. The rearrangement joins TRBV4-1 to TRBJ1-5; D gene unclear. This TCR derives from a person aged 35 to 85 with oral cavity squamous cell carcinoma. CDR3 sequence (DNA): TGCGCCAGCAGCCAAGAAGTGGGCGACACCAACAATCAGCCCCAGCATTTT. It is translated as CASSQEVGDTNNQPQHF.